These T cell receptor beta chains were read from a single sample in a study of graft-versus-host responses after intestinal transplantation. Only in-frame clones appear in the TCRdb table, and some are missing; sequencing was by immunoSEQ multiplex PCR. This table holds approximately 85,000 clones, around 93% found once. Which antigens these TCRs recognize remains unknown. Source: unstimulated CD8+ T cells sorted from spleen or lymph node cells, taken before transplant. These receptors originate from a human donor who was the organ donor for an intestinal transplant. Each CDR3 is given with its conserved first and last residue. The order of the fields is J gene, clone size, D gene, V gene, CDR3 DNA, CDR3 protein. D genes are given only for firm matches. Clone size is shown for a subset of rows, as once, few, many or a class of expanded clone.

j_call: TRBJ1-5; clone_size: -; d_call: TRBD1; v_call: TRBV5-6; cdr3_nt: TGTGCCAGCCACAGGGGGACAAGCAATCAGCCCCAGCATTTT; cdr3_aa: CASHRGTSNQPQHF
j_call: TRBJ2-7; clone_size: -; d_call: TRBD2; v_call: TRBV11-3; cdr3_nt: TGTGCCAGCAGCTTTTTACCGGGACTAGCGGGTCAAATCGAGCAGTACTTC; cdr3_aa: CASSFLPGLAGQIEQYF
j_call: TRBJ1-1; clone_size: -; d_call: -; v_call: TRBV11-2; cdr3_nt: TGTGCCAGCAGCTTAGGGCCGAACAGGGATGAAGCTTTCTTT; cdr3_aa: CASSLGPNRDEAFF
j_call: TRBJ2-7; clone_size: -; d_call: -; v_call: TRBV7-9; cdr3_nt: TGTGCCAGCAGCCACAGGGACCCACGGGAGGACGAGCAGTACTTC; cdr3_aa: CASSHRDPREDEQYF
j_call: TRBJ1-6; clone_size: -; d_call: -; v_call: TRBV4-1; cdr3_nt: TGCGCCAGCAGCCACGCCCCCCCAAATTCACCCCTCCACTTT; cdr3_aa: CASSHAPPNSPLHF
j_call: TRBJ2-1; clone_size: -; d_call: -; v_call: TRBV9; cdr3_nt: TGTGCCAGCAGCGACCCACAGGGTATTGACAATGAGCAGTTCTTC; cdr3_aa: CASSDPQGIDNEQFF
j_call: TRBJ1-6; clone_size: -; d_call: -; v_call: TRBV7-9; cdr3_nt: TGTGCCAGCACCTCCTCCGGACAGTATAATTCACCCCTCCACTTT; cdr3_aa: CASTSSGQYNSPLHF
j_call: TRBJ2-1; clone_size: -; d_call: -; v_call: TRBV9; cdr3_nt: TGTGCCAGCGGTGCGGGGAGCTCCTACAATGAGCAGTTCTTC; cdr3_aa: CASGAGSSYNEQFF
j_call: TRBJ2-1; clone_size: -; d_call: -; v_call: TRBV27; cdr3_nt: TGTGCCAGCAGTTCTCAGGGGAGCTCCTACAATGAGCAGTTCTTC; cdr3_aa: CASSSQGSSYNEQFF
j_call: TRBJ2-1; clone_size: once; d_call: -; v_call: TRBV11-3; cdr3_nt: TGTGCCAGCAGCTCGCAGGGTAGGAATGAGCAGTTCTTC; cdr3_aa: CASSSQGRNEQFF
j_call: TRBJ1-1; clone_size: -; d_call: -; v_call: TRBV10-1; cdr3_nt: TGCGCCAGCAGTGAGGGTCCGGGTGAAGCTTTCTTT; cdr3_aa: CASSEGPGEAFF
j_call: TRBJ2-2; clone_size: -; d_call: TRBD1; v_call: TRBV5-1; cdr3_nt: TGCGCCAGCAGCTGGCCCCGGGACAGTAACACCGGGGAGCTGTTTTTT; cdr3_aa: CASSWPRDSNTGELFF
j_call: TRBJ1-1; clone_size: -; d_call: -; v_call: TRBV20-1; cdr3_nt: TGCACCGGCAGGGAGGAGGGTGAAGCTTTCTTT; cdr3_aa: CTGREEGEAFF
j_call: TRBJ1-2; clone_size: -; d_call: TRBD1; v_call: TRBV5-1; cdr3_nt: TGCGCCAGCAGCAATACCGGGACAGGGGACCGCTATGGCTACACCTTC; cdr3_aa: CASSNTGTGDRYGYTF
j_call: TRBJ2-7; clone_size: -; d_call: -; v_call: TRBV5-5; cdr3_nt: TGTGCCAGCAGCTCCCCTTTGGAGGCCATGCTTTACGAGCAGTACTTC; cdr3_aa: CASSSPLEAMLYEQYF
j_call: TRBJ2-7; clone_size: -; d_call: -; v_call: TRBV5-4; cdr3_nt: TGTGCCAGCAGCCGTACCACAGGTAGCGAGCAGTACTTC; cdr3_aa: CASSRTTGSEQYF
j_call: TRBJ2-3; clone_size: -; d_call: -; v_call: TRBV10-2; cdr3_nt: TGCGCCAGCAGCGGAGTTAGGGATACGCAGTATTTT; cdr3_aa: CASSGVRDTQYF
j_call: TRBJ2-1; clone_size: -; d_call: -; v_call: TRBV7-2; cdr3_nt: TGTGCCAGCAGCCCGTGGGCCCGGGATGAGCAGTTCTTC; cdr3_aa: CASSPWARDEQFF
j_call: TRBJ2-7; clone_size: -; d_call: -; v_call: TRBV4-1; cdr3_nt: TGCGCCAGCAGCCAAGATCTGGCCGGGGGAGGATACGAGCAGTACTTC; cdr3_aa: CASSQDLAGGGYEQYF
j_call: TRBJ1-1; clone_size: -; d_call: -; v_call: TRBV7-9; cdr3_nt: TGTGCCAGCAGCTTTAGGGCCTCTGAAGCTTTCTTT; cdr3_aa: CASSFRASEAFF
j_call: TRBJ2-7; clone_size: -; d_call: -; v_call: TRBV27; cdr3_nt: TGTGCCAGCAGTTTAAGAGGGGGGGTAAGCTACGAGCAGTACTTC; cdr3_aa: CASSLRGGVSYEQYF
j_call: TRBJ2-1; clone_size: once; d_call: TRBD1; v_call: TRBV9; cdr3_nt: TGTGCCAGCAGTGGGACAGGCCATGGCAATGAGCAGTTCTTC; cdr3_aa: CASSGTGHGNEQFF
j_call: TRBJ2-7; clone_size: -; d_call: -; v_call: TRBV7-2; cdr3_nt: TGTGCCAGCAGCTTAGAGCAGGGAGGCTACGAGCAGTACTTC; cdr3_aa: CASSLEQGGYEQYF
j_call: TRBJ1-2; clone_size: -; d_call: TRBD1; v_call: TRBV7-9; cdr3_nt: TGTGCCAGCAGTACGACAGGGATCTCCTATGGCTACACCTTC; cdr3_aa: CASSTTGISYGYTF
j_call: TRBJ2-7; clone_size: -; d_call: TRBD2; v_call: TRBV4-1; cdr3_nt: TGCGCCAGCAGCCCAAGCGGGAGACTCTACGAGCAGTACTTC; cdr3_aa: CASSPSGRLYEQYF
j_call: TRBJ2-3; clone_size: -; d_call: TRBD2; v_call: TRBV2; cdr3_nt: TGTGCCAGCATTACCACTAGCGGGGGAGCAGATACGCAGTATTTT; cdr3_aa: CASITTSGGADTQYF
j_call: TRBJ2-4; clone_size: -; d_call: TRBD2; v_call: TRBV4-1; cdr3_nt: TGCGCCAGCAGCCAAGAGACTAGCGGGAGTGGAGGGGGAAACATTCAGTACTTC; cdr3_aa: CASSQETSGSGGGNIQYF
j_call: TRBJ1-2; clone_size: -; d_call: -; v_call: TRBV6-5; cdr3_nt: TGTGCCAGCAGTACAGAATACTATGGCTACACCTTC; cdr3_aa: CASSTEYYGYTF
j_call: TRBJ2-4; clone_size: -; d_call: -; v_call: TRBV13; cdr3_nt: TGTGCCAGCAGCTTAGCAGAGGGTCCTCATAACATTCAGTACTTC; cdr3_aa: CASSLAEGPHNIQYF
j_call: TRBJ2-7; clone_size: -; d_call: TRBD2; v_call: TRBV11-3; cdr3_nt: TGTGCCAGCAGCTCAAGACTAGCGGGAGACGAGCAGTACTTC; cdr3_aa: CASSSRLAGDEQYF
j_call: TRBJ1-1; clone_size: -; d_call: -; v_call: TRBV6-5; cdr3_nt: TGTGCCAGCAGTGACAGCTTTGAAGCTTTCTTT; cdr3_aa: CASSDSFEAFF
j_call: TRBJ2-7; clone_size: few; d_call: TRBD2; v_call: TRBV6-1; cdr3_nt: TGTGCCAGCAGTCGACTAGCGGGGGGGGTAGAGGAGCAGTACTTC; cdr3_aa: CASSRLAGGVEEQYF
j_call: TRBJ2-7; clone_size: -; d_call: TRBD1; v_call: TRBV27; cdr3_nt: TGTGCCAGCAGTTCGGGGACAGGGTTTCCCTACGAGCAGTACTTC; cdr3_aa: CASSSGTGFPYEQYF
j_call: TRBJ1-1; clone_size: -; d_call: TRBD1; v_call: TRBV19; cdr3_nt: TGTGCCAGTAGTAAGAGACAGGGCTTTAACACTGAAGCTTTCTTT; cdr3_aa: CASSKRQGFNTEAFF
j_call: TRBJ2-1; clone_size: -; d_call: TRBD2; v_call: TRBV7-3; cdr3_nt: TGTGCCAGCAGCTCGTCACCGGGACTAGGAAGCGATGAGCAGTTCTTC; cdr3_aa: CASSSSPGLGSDEQFF
j_call: TRBJ2-1; clone_size: -; d_call: -; v_call: TRBV10-3; cdr3_nt: TGTGCCATCAGGGCAGGGGAATACAATGAGCAGTTCTTC; cdr3_aa: CAIRAGEYNEQFF
j_call: TRBJ2-3; clone_size: -; d_call: TRBD2; v_call: TRBV7-9; cdr3_nt: TGTGCCAGCAGCCCCACGCGGGGGGACCCCGTAGATACGCAGTATTTT; cdr3_aa: CASSPTRGDPVDTQYF
j_call: TRBJ1-5; clone_size: -; d_call: -; v_call: TRBV13; cdr3_nt: TGTGCCAGCAGCTTGGGACCAGGGCGCCAGCATTTT; cdr3_aa: CASSLGPGRQHF
j_call: TRBJ2-5; clone_size: -; d_call: -; v_call: TRBV5-4; cdr3_nt: TGTGCCAGCAGCTTTTGGAGTTTCAGGGTCTTCCAAGAGACCCAGTACTTC; cdr3_aa: CASSFWSFRVFQETQYF
j_call: TRBJ2-7; clone_size: -; d_call: TRBD2; v_call: TRBV11-2; cdr3_nt: TGTGCCAGCACCGTTATACTAGCGGGGGGTAACTACGAGCAGTACTTC; cdr3_aa: CASTVILAGGNYEQYF
j_call: TRBJ2-2; clone_size: -; d_call: -; v_call: TRBV10-1; cdr3_nt: TGCGCCAGCAGTGAGTCGATGGTGGCCGGGGAGCTGTTTTTT; cdr3_aa: CASSESMVAGELFF
j_call: TRBJ1-3; clone_size: -; d_call: -; v_call: TRBV5-4; cdr3_nt: TGTGCCAGCAGCTTTCGATCTGGAAACACCATATATTTT; cdr3_aa: CASSFRSGNTIYF
j_call: TRBJ2-7; clone_size: -; d_call: -; v_call: TRBV9; cdr3_nt: TGTGCCAGCAGCGCCCTTACAGGCTCCTACGAGCAGTACTTC; cdr3_aa: CASSALTGSYEQYF
j_call: TRBJ2-7; clone_size: -; d_call: -; v_call: TRBV7-9; cdr3_nt: TGTGCCAGCAGCTCCTCTTATTACGAGCAGTACTTC; cdr3_aa: CASSSSYYEQYF
j_call: TRBJ2-2; clone_size: medium-sized; d_call: -; v_call: TRBV11-3; cdr3_nt: TGTGCCAGCAGCTCTTACACCGGGGAGCTGTTTTTT; cdr3_aa: CASSSYTGELFF
j_call: TRBJ1-2; clone_size: once; d_call: -; v_call: TRBV6-5; cdr3_nt: TGTGCCAGCAGTTACGGGGCTAACTATGGCTACACCTTC; cdr3_aa: CASSYGANYGYTF
j_call: TRBJ1-2; clone_size: once; d_call: TRBD1; v_call: TRBV9; cdr3_nt: TGTGCCAGCAACGGACAGGGTAGATTTGGCTACACCTTC; cdr3_aa: CASNGQGRFGYTF
j_call: TRBJ2-5; clone_size: -; d_call: TRBD1; v_call: TRBV10-2; cdr3_nt: TGCGCCAGCAGGGAAACAGGGGGATGGGAGACCCAGTACTTC; cdr3_aa: CASRETGGWETQYF
j_call: TRBJ2-7; clone_size: -; d_call: TRBD1; v_call: TRBV10-1; cdr3_nt: TGCGCCAGCAGTGAACACAGGACAGGGGGCTACGAGCAGTACTTC; cdr3_aa: CASSEHRTGGYEQYF
j_call: TRBJ2-7; clone_size: -; d_call: -; v_call: TRBV7-6; cdr3_nt: TGTGCCAGCAGCTTAAGGGGTCCCGAGGGCTACGAGCAGTACTTC; cdr3_aa: CASSLRGPEGYEQYF
j_call: TRBJ1-5; clone_size: -; d_call: -; v_call: TRBV5-5; cdr3_nt: TGTGCCAGCAGACCGGGGGGATATAGCAATCAGCCCCAGCATTTT; cdr3_aa: CASRPGGYSNQPQHF
j_call: TRBJ1-4; clone_size: -; d_call: -; v_call: TRBV4-1; cdr3_nt: TGCGCCAGCAGCCAAGATCGGAGCGAGACATACAGTGAAAAACTGTTTTTT; cdr3_aa: CASSQDRSETYSEKLFF
j_call: TRBJ2-7; clone_size: -; d_call: -; v_call: TRBV23-1; cdr3_nt: TGCGCCAGCAGTCAATTCTTTCCCCGGGACGGATCACGCCACGAGCAGTACTTC; cdr3_aa: CASSQFFPRDGSRHEQYF
j_call: TRBJ2-1; clone_size: -; d_call: -; v_call: TRBV7-6; cdr3_nt: TGTGCCAGCAGCTTAGGCGGGGGCCCGTACAATGAGCAGTTCTTC; cdr3_aa: CASSLGGGPYNEQFF
j_call: TRBJ2-2; clone_size: -; d_call: TRBD1; v_call: TRBV19; cdr3_nt: TGTGCCAGTAGTATATGGGACAGGGATAAATCGAACACCGGGGAGCTGTTTTTT; cdr3_aa: CASSIWDRDKSNTGELFF
j_call: TRBJ2-7; clone_size: once; d_call: -; v_call: TRBV5-6; cdr3_nt: TGTGCCAGCAGCTTGTCGGTTCTGCCCTACGAGCAGTACTTC; cdr3_aa: CASSLSVLPYEQYF
j_call: TRBJ2-3; clone_size: -; d_call: -; v_call: TRBV7-9; cdr3_nt: TGTGCCAGCAGCTTCCGGGCGACTAGCACAGATACGCAGTATTTT; cdr3_aa: CASSFRATSTDTQYF
j_call: TRBJ1-5; clone_size: once; d_call: -; v_call: TRBV19; cdr3_nt: TGTGCCAGTAGTATTGGGGGACAGCCCCAGCATTTT; cdr3_aa: CASSIGGQPQHF
j_call: TRBJ2-7; clone_size: -; d_call: -; v_call: TRBV5-5; cdr3_nt: TGTGCCAGCAGACGCCATGGGGCGGCGGGCGAGCAGTACTTC; cdr3_aa: CASRRHGAAGEQYF